These 8 T cell receptor beta chains were sequenced from one sample in a study of blood T cells in healthy people across ages. The second PCR ran about 6 to 12 cycles with a sample-barcoded 5' primer and J-beta primers. TCRdb analysed the 5' RACE reads with MiXCR anew, one entry per CDR3 protein. The table includes approximately 1.5 million distinct CDR3 sequences, roughly 32% detected once. Sequencing input: blood. All receptors derive from a woman aged 30 to 39 in good health.

The chain uses TRBV3-1 and TRBJ1-6; D gene uncertain. The CDR3 contains 16 residues. Trimming left V 3 bases short and J 8 bases short, with 17 bases between. Germline CDR1 LGHDT, CDR2 YNNKEL (reference sequence). CDR3 sequence (DNA): TGTGCCAGCAGCCATCTGGGCGGAGGGTCTGATTCACCCCTCCACTTT. Protein: CASSHLGGGSDSPLHF.

This clonotype came up a few times. V usage is TRBV4-1 and J usage is TRBJ2-1; 10 bases map to TRBD2. Germline loops: CDR1 MGHRA, CDR2 YSYEKL. V was pared by 1 base and J by 8 bases, with 5 bases of the junction left unmatched. The length of the CDR3 is 15 residues. Here the CDR3 reads CASSQGLAGVYEQFF. The CDR3 DNA reads as TGCGCCAGCAGCCAAGGTCTAGCGGGAGTGTATGAGCAGTTCTTC.

This sequence joins TRBV2 and TRBJ2-5; D tentatively fits TRBD1 or TRBD2 (6 bases each). Germline V gives CDR1 SNHLY, CDR2 FYNNEI. Trimming left V 4 bases short and J 5 bases short, with 14 bases between. This CDR3 is built from 14 residues. The CDR3 DNA reads as TGTGCCAGCAGTGTGAAGGGGGGTCGGGAGACCCAGTACTTC. Its translation is CASSVKGGRETQYF. The variable domain in full, completed from reference TRBV2 and TRBJ2-5, reads EPEVTQTPSHQVTQMGQEVILRCVPISNHLYFYWYRQILGQKVEFLVSFYNNEISEKSEIFDDQFSVERPDGSNFTLKIRSTKLEDSAMYFCASSVKGGRETQYFGPGTRLLVL.

This clonotype turned up a few times. The rearrangement links TRBV5-1 to TRBJ2-7, with 7 bases identical to TRBD2. The CDR3 is 15 residues long. The V segment lost 4 bases and the J segment 4 bases; nucleotides outside the gene matches: 11. The germline V gene has CDR1 SGHRS and CDR2 YFSETQ. This CDR3 reads CASSSSGTVWYEQYF. The CDR3 DNA reads TGCGCCAGCAGCAGCAGCGGGACCGTATGGTACGAGCAGTACTTC. The full variable domain, with the rest looked up from reference TRBV5-1 and TRBJ2-7, is KAGVTQTPRYLIKTRGQQVTLSCSPISGHRSVSWYQQTPGQGLQFLFEYFSETQRNKGNFPGRFSGRQFSNSRSEMNVSTLELGDSALYLCASSSSGTVWYEQYFGPGTRLTVT.

The V call is TRBV29-1, the J call TRBJ2-7, with a weak D call TRBD2 (7 bases). The germline gives CDR1 SQVTM, CDR2 ANQGSEA. V lost 6 bases to trimming and J lost 0 bases, with 15 bases between them. The CDR3 extends over 14 amino acids. In nucleotides, the CDR3 is TGCAGCGTCGCGGGGGCCAGGAGCTCCTACGAGCAGTACTTC. Residues: CSVAGARSSYEQYF.

With regard to this clonotype: An end of the junction does not agree with germline; a read error may underlie this. This chain uses TRBV20-1 with TRBJ1-1; 7 bases fit TRBD1. The CDR3 covers 14 residues. Germline V gene lookup returns CDR1 DFQATT and CDR2 SNEGSKA (reference sequence). In DNA form, the CDR3 reads TGCAGTACTAGAGTGCAGGGGGGATTCGCCGAAGCTTTCTTT. Protein sequence: CSTRVQGGFAEAFF.

The chain is built from TRBV10-3 and TRBJ1-4; tentative D call: TRBD1 (6 bases). V gave up 6 bases and J gave up 8 bases, with 13 bases separating them. This CDR3 contains 13 residues. Germline V lookup: CDR1 ENHRY, CDR2 SYGVKD. The CDR3 DNA reads as TGTGCCATCAGCGGGGGGCCGGACGAAAAACTGTTTTTT. It translates to CAISGGPDEKLFF.

V usage is TRBV12-3 or TRBV12-4 and J usage is TRBJ1-2; the D is unclear. There are 12 residues in the CDR3. Trimming stripped 6 bases from V and 7 bases from J, with 12 bases between. CDR3 protein: CASSGRGFGYTF. CDR3 in DNA: TGTGCCAGCAGCGGACGGGGTTTTGGCTACACCTTC.